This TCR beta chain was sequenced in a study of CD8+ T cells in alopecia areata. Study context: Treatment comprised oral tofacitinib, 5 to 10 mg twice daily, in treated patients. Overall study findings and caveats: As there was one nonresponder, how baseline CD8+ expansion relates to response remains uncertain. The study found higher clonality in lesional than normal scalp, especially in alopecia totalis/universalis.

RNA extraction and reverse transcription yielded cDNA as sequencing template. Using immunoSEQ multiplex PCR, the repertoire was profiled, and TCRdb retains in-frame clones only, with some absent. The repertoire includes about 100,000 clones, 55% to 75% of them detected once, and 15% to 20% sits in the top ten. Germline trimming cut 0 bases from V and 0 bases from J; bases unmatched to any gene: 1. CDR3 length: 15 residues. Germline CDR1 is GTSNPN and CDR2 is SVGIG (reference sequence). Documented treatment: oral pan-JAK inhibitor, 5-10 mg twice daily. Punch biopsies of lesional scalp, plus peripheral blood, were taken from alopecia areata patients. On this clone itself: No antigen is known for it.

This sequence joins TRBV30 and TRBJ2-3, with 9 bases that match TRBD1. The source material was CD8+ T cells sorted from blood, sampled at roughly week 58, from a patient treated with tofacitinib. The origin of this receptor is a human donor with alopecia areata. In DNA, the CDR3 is TGTGCCTGGAGTGTGACAGGGGGGAGCACAGATACGCAGTATTTT. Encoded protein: CAWSVTGGSTDTQYF.